The 16 T cell receptor beta chains presented below share a single source sample, sequenced in a study of blood T cells in healthy people across ages. Next came a second PCR, run for about 6 to 12 cycles, which used a sample-barcoded 5' primer along with a J-beta primer mix. In TCRdb, the 5' RACE reads were re-called with MiXCR into one record per CDR3 protein. The sample comprises 1.6 million or so distinct CDR3 sequences, roughly 32% of which are singletons, and around 11% rests with the top ten. Material for sequencing was blood. The receptors were gathered from a woman aged 25 to 39 in good health.

Regarding this clonotype: A clone one base away is much larger, so this may be a read error. The CDR3 DNA reads TGTGCCAGCAGCCCAACCGGGACTACCACAGATACGCAGTATTTT. Protein: CASSPTGTTTDTQYF. The chain links TRBV7-8 to TRBJ2-3, with 7 bases identical to TRBD2. Looked up from germline, CDR1 is SGHVS and CDR2 is FQNEAQ. The CDR3 sequence is 15 residues long. The ends lost 5 bases at V and 2 bases at J; junction bases unmatched: 7.

The rearrangement links TRBV6-2 or TRBV6-3 to TRBJ2-4, with D unresolved. The CDR3 covers 13 residues. Trimming took 7 bases from V and 13 from J, leaving 20 bases between them. CDR1 and CDR2 (germline): MNHEY, SVGEGT. DNA for the CDR3: TGTGCCAGCAACACCGGGCAGATATATAGGCAGTACTTC. It is translated as CASNTGQIYRQYF.

The chain joins TRBV20-1 to TRBJ2-1; D is undetermined. This CDR3 region has 15 residues. Germline V lookup: CDR1 DFQATT, CDR2 SNEGSKA (reference sequence). The germline V and J ends were trimmed by 0 bases and 4 bases, with 13 bases remaining between them. Here the CDR3 DNA reads TGCAGTGCTAGAGATGGATTTTCCTTTTACAATGAGCAGTTCTTC. This gives the protein CSARDGFSFYNEQFF.

There are a few counts of this clonotype. V is TRBV20-1 and J is TRBJ2-1; no clear D. The CDR3 runs to 15 residues. The germline V and J ends were trimmed by 0 bases and 0 bases, with 9 bases remaining between them. The germline V gene encodes CDR1 DFQATT and CDR2 SNEGSKA (reference sequence). The CDR3, as DNA: TGCAGTGCTAGAGATGACTTTAGCTCCTACAATGAGCAGTTCTTC. This sequence encodes CSARDDFSSYNEQFF.

This sequence joins TRBV7-6 and TRBJ2-6, with D tentatively TRBD1 (6 bases). Germline V gives CDR1 SGHVS, CDR2 FNYEAQ. The CDR3 spans 16 residues. V was shortened by 5 bases and J by 3 bases, with 14 bases between the two germline ends. This CDR3 reads CASSPTGFDGANVLTF. The CDR3 nucleotides read TGTGCCAGCAGCCCCACAGGGTTCGATGGGGCCAACGTCCTGACTTTC.

The rearrangement links TRBV20-1 to TRBJ2-1; 9 positions match TRBD2. This CDR3 is 14 amino acids long. Trimming removed 3 bases from V and 4 bases from J; junction bases left unmatched: 4. Germline V lookup: CDR1 DFQATT, CDR2 SNEGSKA (reference sequence). The CDR3 spells CSASGAGGYNEQFF. Here the CDR3 DNA reads TGCAGTGCTAGCGGAGCGGGGGGATACAATGAGCAGTTCTTC.

The chain uses TRBV19 and TRBJ2-7; possible D gene TRBD2, 6 bases. V was shortened by 5 bases and J by 6 bases, with 14 bases between the two germline ends. Germline V CDR1 and CDR2: LNHDA, SQIVND (reference sequence). The CDR3 loop spans 13 amino acids. The CDR3 here is CASSPGLQSEQYF. Written as DNA, the CDR3 is TGTGCCAGTAGTCCTGGACTACAATCCGAGCAGTACTTC.

CDR3 residues: CASSLAPSVGSTNEQFF. CDR3 coding DNA: TGTGCCAGCAGCTTAGCACCATCCGTGGGAAGCACTAATGAGCAGTTCTTC. This sequence joins TRBV11-2 and TRBJ2-1; no clear D. Germline CDR1 SGHAT, CDR2 FQNNGV. V lost 1 base and J lost 7, with 20 bases in between. CDR3 length equals 17 residues.

V usage is TRBV3-1 and J usage is TRBJ1-1; D possibly corresponds to TRBD1 (5 bases). Germline V gene sequence: CDR1 LGHDT, CDR2 YNNKEL (reference sequence). This CDR3 spans 13 amino acids. V was cut by 3 bases and J by 8 bases, with 13 bases left in between. The chain's CDR3 is CASSHLARGEAFF. CDR3 nucleotide sequence: TGTGCCAGCAGCCACCTAGCCCGGGGGGAAGCTTTCTTT. Variable domain in full (rest from reference TRBV3-1 and TRBJ1-1): DTAVSQTPKYLVTQMGNDKSIKCEQNLGHDTMYWYKQDSKKFLKIMFSYNNKELIINETVPNRFSPKSPDKAHLNLHINSLELGDSAVYFCASSHLARGEAFFGQGTRLTVV.

The chain couples TRBV20-1 to TRBJ1-2; the match to TRBD1 covers 8 bases. This CDR3 spans 14 amino acids. J lost 5 bases, V lost 0 bases, and 5 bases had no gene match. Germline V CDR1 and CDR2: DFQATT, SNEGSKA (reference sequence). The CDR3 is CSARDWQGAYGYTF. CDR3 sequence (DNA): TGCAGTGCTAGAGATTGGCAGGGGGCATATGGCTACACCTTC.

This clonotype was counted a few times. This chain links TRBV18 with TRBJ1-2; D gene unclear. V was pared by 8 bases and J by 4 bases, with 17 bases between. Germline V gene data show CDR1 as KGHSH and CDR2 as LQKENI. CDR3 length: 14 residues. The CDR3 region is CASAGQEISYGYTF. The CDR3 region has the DNA TGTGCCAGCGCTGGGCAGGAGATCTCCTATGGCTACACCTTC.

In this sample, this clonotype turned up a few times. J is TRBJ1-1 and V is TRBV7-3; D unclear. The V end lost 5 bases, the J end lost 1 base, and 14 bases lay between the germline ends. Looked up from germline, CDR1 is SGHTA and CDR2 is FQGTGA. The CDR3 spans 15 residues. The CDR3 spells CASSPPGLRNTEAFF. The CDR3 DNA reads as TGTGCCAGCAGCCCACCCGGACTTAGGAACACTGAAGCTTTCTTT.

This clonotype has just one count. The chain's CDR3 is CATSRGEGPNTDTQYF. The CDR3 DNA reads TGTGCCACCAGCAGAGGGGAAGGGCCAAACACAGATACGCAGTATTTT. The V gene is TRBV15, the J gene TRBJ2-3, with D unresolved. The germline V and J ends were trimmed by 1 base and 2 bases, with 13 bases remaining between them. Germline lookup yields CDR1 LNHNV and CDR2 YYDKDF (reference sequence). The CDR3 runs to 16 residues.

Only a few counts were recorded for this clonotype. V and J are TRBV24-1 and TRBJ2-2; unclear D gene. CDR1 and CDR2 from the germline V gene are KGHDR and SFDVKD. Trimming shortened V by 8 bases and J by 0 bases, and 6 bases separated the two germline ends. This CDR3 has 13 amino acids. The CDR3 bases are TGTGCCACCACCAGCCCGAACACCGGGGAGCTGTTTTTT. It codes for CATTSPNTGELFF.

The gene calls are TRBV10-3 and TRBJ1-2; unclear D gene. Between the trimmed V and J ends, which lost 7 bases and 4 bases, there was a span of 16 bases. This CDR3 has 14 amino acids. The germline CDR1 and CDR2 sequences are ENHRY and SYGVKD. The CDR3 DNA reads as TGTGCCATCAATCAAGAGGGCCCCGGCTATGGCTACACCTTC. This encodes CAINQEGPGYGYTF.

This rearrangement joins TRBV7-2 to TRBJ1-5; tentatively, D is TRBD1 (6 bases). The germline V gene has CDR1 SGHTA and CDR2 FQGNSA. The length of the CDR3 is 15 residues. V lost 5 bases and J 5 bases, leaving 16 bases between the germline ends. CDR3: CASSQSRGRYQPQHF. In nucleotides, the CDR3 is TGTGCCAGCAGCCAATCCCGGGGGCGATATCAGCCCCAGCATTTT.